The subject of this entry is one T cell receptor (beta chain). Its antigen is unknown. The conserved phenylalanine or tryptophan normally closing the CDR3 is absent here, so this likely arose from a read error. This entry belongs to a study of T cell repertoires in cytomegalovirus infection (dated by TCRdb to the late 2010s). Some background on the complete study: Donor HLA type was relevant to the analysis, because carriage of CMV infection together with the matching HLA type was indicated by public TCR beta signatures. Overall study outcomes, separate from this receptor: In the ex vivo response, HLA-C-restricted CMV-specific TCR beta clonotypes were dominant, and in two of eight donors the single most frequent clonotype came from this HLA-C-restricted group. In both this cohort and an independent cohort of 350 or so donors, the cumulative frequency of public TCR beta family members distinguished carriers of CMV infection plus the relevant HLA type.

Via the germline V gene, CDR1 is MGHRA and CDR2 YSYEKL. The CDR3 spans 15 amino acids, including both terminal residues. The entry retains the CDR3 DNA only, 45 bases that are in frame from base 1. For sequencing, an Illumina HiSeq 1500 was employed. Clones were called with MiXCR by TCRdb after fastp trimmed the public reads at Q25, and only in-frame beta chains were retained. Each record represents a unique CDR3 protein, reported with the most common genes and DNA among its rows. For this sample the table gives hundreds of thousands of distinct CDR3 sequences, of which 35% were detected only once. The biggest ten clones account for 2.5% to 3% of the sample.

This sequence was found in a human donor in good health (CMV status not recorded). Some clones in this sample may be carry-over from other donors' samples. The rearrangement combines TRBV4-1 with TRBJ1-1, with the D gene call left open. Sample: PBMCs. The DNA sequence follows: TGTGCCAGCAGCCAAGATGGGAGGGTGAGCACTGAAGCTTTCTTG. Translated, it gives CASSQDGRVSTEAFL.